This record looks at one T cell receptor beta chain sequence and its context. The antigen is undetermined. Germline V lookup: CDR1 ENHRY, CDR2 SYGVKD. V shed 11 bases and J 5 bases; nucleotides not matched to a gene: 11. The length of the CDR3 is 14 residues. This sample was taken from a study of T-cell reconstitution after alpha-beta-depleted transplantation in children. Study-wide findings and caveats: T cells produced anew were the main source of T-cell counts and diversity one year after transplant.

Unique molecular identifiers were incorporated during preparation of the TCRbeta library. MiXCR, applied by TCRdb to the PCR reads, yields one record per CDR3 protein. The sample contains 610,000 or so distinct CDR3 sequences, 20% to 30% of which appear only once. This chain links TRBV10-3 with TRBJ2-1; 8 bases match TRBD1. The clonotype originates from a boy in the first two years of life with Wiskott-Aldrich syndrome, due to receive a stem cell transplant. Sequences were derived from PBMCs, sampled before TCRalphabeta/CD19-depleted stem cell transplant. The CDR3 sequence: CAVRTGMGDNEQFF. The CDR3 bases are TGTGCCGTACGGACAGGGATGGGGGACAATGAGCAGTTCTTC.